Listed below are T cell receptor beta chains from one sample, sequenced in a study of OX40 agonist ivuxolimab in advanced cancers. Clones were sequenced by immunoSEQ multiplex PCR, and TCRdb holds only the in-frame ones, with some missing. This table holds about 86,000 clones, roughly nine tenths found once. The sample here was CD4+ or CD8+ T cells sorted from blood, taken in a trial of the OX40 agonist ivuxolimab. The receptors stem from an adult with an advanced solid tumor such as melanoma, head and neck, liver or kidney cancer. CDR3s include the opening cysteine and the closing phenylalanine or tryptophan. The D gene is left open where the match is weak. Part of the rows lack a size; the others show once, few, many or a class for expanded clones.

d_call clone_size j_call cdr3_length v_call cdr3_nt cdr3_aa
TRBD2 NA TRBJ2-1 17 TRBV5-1 TGCGCCAGCAGCCCAAGGGCGGGGGGGCCCGTAGGGAATGAGCAGTTCTTC CASSPRAGGPVGNEQFF
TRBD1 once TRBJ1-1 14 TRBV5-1 TGCGCCAGCAGCGTGACAGGGGGGAACACTGAAGCTTTCTTT CASSVTGGNTEAFF
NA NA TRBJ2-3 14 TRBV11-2 TGTGCCAGCAGCTTAGATAAGGGGCCAGATACGCAGTATTTT CASSLDKGPDTQYF
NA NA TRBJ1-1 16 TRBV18 TGTGCCAGCTCACCACCGGTTGCGGGGCGGCCCTCTGAAGCTTTCTTT CASSPPVAGRPSEAFF
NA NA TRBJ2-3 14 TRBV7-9 TGTGCCAGCAGCTCCGAACTTAGCACAGATACGCAGTATTTT CASSSELSTDTQYF
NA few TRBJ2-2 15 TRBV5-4 TGTGCCAGCAGCCCGCCAAGGGCGGACGCCGGGGAGCTGTTTTTT CASSPPRADAGELFF
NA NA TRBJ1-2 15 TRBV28 TGTGCCAGCACCCCCCGTTTTAGGATTAACTATGGCTACACCTTC CASTPRFRINYGYTF
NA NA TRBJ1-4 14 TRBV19 TGTGCCAGTAGTATCGGTGGGTTAGGTGAAAAACTGTTTTTT CASSIGGLGEKLFF
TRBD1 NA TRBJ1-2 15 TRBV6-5 TGTGCCAGCAGTATCGACAGGGGGGCCGCAGGAGGCTACACCTTC CASSIDRGAAGGYTF
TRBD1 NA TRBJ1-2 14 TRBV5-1 TGCGCCAGCAGCGCGGAGTCAGGGGGCGATGGCTACACCTTC CASSAESGGDGYTF
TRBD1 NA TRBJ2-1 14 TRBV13 TGTGCCAGCAGCCCGACAGGGACCTACAATGAGCAGTTCTTC CASSPTGTYNEQFF
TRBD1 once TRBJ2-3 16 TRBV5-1 TGCGCCAGCAGCTCGGGCTCGGACAGGGGATCAGATACGCAGTATTTT CASSSGSDRGSDTQYF
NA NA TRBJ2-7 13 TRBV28 NA CASSFGVGTEWYF
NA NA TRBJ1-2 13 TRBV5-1 TGCGCCAGCAGCCTGGACGGGATCTATGGCTACACCTTC CASSLDGIYGYTF
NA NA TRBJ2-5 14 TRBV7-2 TGTGCCAGCAGCTTAGGGACTTCCCCAGAGACCCAGTACTTC CASSLGTSPETQYF
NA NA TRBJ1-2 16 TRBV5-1 TGCGCCAGCAGCCCTTCACCGGGGCATACCTTCTATGGCTACACCTTC CASSPSPGHTFYGYTF
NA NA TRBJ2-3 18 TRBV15 TGTGCCACCAGCAGAGGGAGAACAGGGTCCCCCAAGACAGATACGCAGTATTTT CATSRGRTGSPKTDTQYF
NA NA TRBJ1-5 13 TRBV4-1 TGCGCCAGCAGCTACAGGAGCAATCAGCCCCAGCATTTT CASSYRSNQPQHF
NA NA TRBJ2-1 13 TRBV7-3 TGTGCCAGCAGCCAAGGGGGTGAGGATGAGCAGTTCTTC CASSQGGEDEQFF
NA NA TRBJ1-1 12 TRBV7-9 TGTGCCAGCAGCTTTTTATCCGGGGACGCTTTCTTT CASSFLSGDAFF
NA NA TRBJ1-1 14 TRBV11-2 TGTGCCAGCAGCTTAGAAAGGGTTGGGACTGAAGCTTTCTTT CASSLERVGTEAFF
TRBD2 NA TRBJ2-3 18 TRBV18 TGTGCCAGCTCACCATATAGCGGGAGAATTATTAGCACAGATACGCAGTATTTT CASSPYSGRIISTDTQYF
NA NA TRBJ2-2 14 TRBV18 TGTGCCAGCTCACCACCGGGATCAAACGGGGAGCTGTTTTTT CASSPPGSNGELFF
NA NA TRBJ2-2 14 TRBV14 TGTGCCAGCAGCCAGATCGGATACACCGGGGAGCTGTTTTTT CASSQIGYTGELFF
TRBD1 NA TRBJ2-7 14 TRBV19 TGTGCCAGTAGTAAAAACAGGGGGCAGAGCGAGCAGTACTTC CASSKNRGQSEQYF
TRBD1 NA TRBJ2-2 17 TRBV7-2 TGTGCCAGCAGCATGACTGTTGGACAGGCGAACACCGGGGAGCTGTTTTTT CASSMTVGQANTGELFF
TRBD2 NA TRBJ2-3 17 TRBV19 TGTGCCAGTAGTCCCCGCGGACTAGCGGGAGTAGGGGATACGCAGTATTTT CASSPRGLAGVGDTQYF
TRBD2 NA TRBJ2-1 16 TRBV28 TGTGCCAGCAGCTCTAGCGGGAGGGCCCCCTACAATGAGCAGTTCTTC CASSSSGRAPYNEQFF
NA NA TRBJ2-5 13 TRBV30 TGTGCCTGGAGTCGCAGGGTACAAGAGACCCAGTACTTC CAWSRRVQETQYF
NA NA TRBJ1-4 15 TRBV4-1 TGCGCCAGCAGCCAAGAAAGGGGTTCGGGTGAAAAACTGTTTTTT CASSQERGSGEKLFF
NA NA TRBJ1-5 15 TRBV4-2 TGTGCCAGCAGCCAAGGGGGAGTTGGCAATCAGCCCCAGCATTTT CASSQGGVGNQPQHF
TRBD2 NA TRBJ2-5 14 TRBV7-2 TGTGCCAGCAGCTTGGGGGGGGTCGGGCGGACCCAGTACTTC CASSLGGVGRTQYF
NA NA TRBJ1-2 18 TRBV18 TGTGCCAGCTCACCACCGGTGACTCTAACCCCCGCCATATATGGCTACACCTTC CASSPPVTLTPAIYGYTF
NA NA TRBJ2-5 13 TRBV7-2 TGTGCCAGCAGCTTAGTAGGGACGCAGACCCAGTACTTC CASSLVGTQTQYF
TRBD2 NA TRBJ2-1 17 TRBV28 TGTGCCAGCAGCCTGGAAGGTGGAGCGGGGGGGCCCAGGGAGCAGTTCTTC CASSLEGGAGGPREQFF
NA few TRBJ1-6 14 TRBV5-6 TGTGCCAGCAGGAGGGGGGAGGGGAATTCACCCCTCCACTTT CASRRGEGNSPLHF
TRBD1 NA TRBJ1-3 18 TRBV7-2 TGTGCCAGCAGCTTAGAGGCGGCAGGGGGGTTTATTGGAAACACCATATATTTT CASSLEAAGGFIGNTIYF
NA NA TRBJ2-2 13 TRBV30 TGTGCCTGGAGTATTAAGGGTCCCGGGGAGCTGTTTTTT CAWSIKGPGELFF
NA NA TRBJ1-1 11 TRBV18 TGTGCCAGCTCATTGGACACTGAAGCTTTCTTT CASSLDTEAFF
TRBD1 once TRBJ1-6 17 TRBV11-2 TGTGCCAGCAGCTTTTCGGCAGGGGGGCATGGGAATTCACCCCTCCACTTT CASSFSAGGHGNSPLHF
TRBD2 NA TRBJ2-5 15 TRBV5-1 TGCGCCAGCAGCCCGGGGGGGCCTTTGGGAGAGACCCAGTACTTC CASSPGGPLGETQYF
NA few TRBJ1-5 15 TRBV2 TGTGCCAGCACTTACGAAACAGATAGCAATCAGCCCCAGCATTTT CASTYETDSNQPQHF
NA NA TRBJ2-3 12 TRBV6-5 TGTGCCAGCAGCGCGGGCTCGGGATCGCAGTATTTT CASSAGSGSQYF
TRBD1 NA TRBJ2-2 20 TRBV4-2 TGTGCCAGCAGCCAAGGCGGAGCGCTCCGAAGACAGGGGGACACCGGGGAGCTGTTTTTT CASSQGGALRRQGDTGELFF
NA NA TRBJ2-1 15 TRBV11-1 TGTGCCAGCAGCTTAGCTGGCCAACCAAACAATGAGCAGTTCTTC CASSLAGQPNNEQFF
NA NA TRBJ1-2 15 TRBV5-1 TGCGCCAGCAGCTCTGACCCCTCCGCCCACTATGGCTACACCTTC CASSSDPSAHYGYTF
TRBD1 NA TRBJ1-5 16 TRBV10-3 TGTGCCGCGGATCCCGGGACAGGGATTGGGGGCCAGCCCCAGCATTTT CAADPGTGIGGQPQHF
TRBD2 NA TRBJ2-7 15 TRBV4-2 TGTGCCAGCAGCCGGACTCTAGCGGGAGACTACGAGCAGTACTTC CASSRTLAGDYEQYF
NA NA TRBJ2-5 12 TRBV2 TGTGCCAGCAGTGCCAGCCAAGAGACCCAGTACTTC CASSASQETQYF
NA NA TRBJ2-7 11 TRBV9 TGTGCCAGCAGCTCTGGACCCGAGCAGTACTTC CASSSGPEQYF
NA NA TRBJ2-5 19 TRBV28 TGTGCCAGCAGTTTCTACTTCCCCGCCGGACCGCGGGTGTCAGAGACCCAGTACTTC CASSFYFPAGPRVSETQYF
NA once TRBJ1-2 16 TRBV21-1 TGTGCCAGCAGCACCAGGCCGGACTGGCTTTCAGCTGGCTACACCTTC CASSTRPDWLSAGYTF
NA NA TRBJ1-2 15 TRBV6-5 TGTGCCAGCAGCCAAAGAGGAATTTCTAACTATGGCTACACCTTC CASSQRGISNYGYTF
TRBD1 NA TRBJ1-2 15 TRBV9 TGTGCCAGCAGCGTAGGGGGACAGGTATGGGGTGGCTACACCTTC CASSVGGQVWGGYTF
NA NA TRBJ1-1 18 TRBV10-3 TGTGCCATCAGTGAGTCGGAGGGACTGACACTCCTGAACACTGAAGCTTTCTTT CAISESEGLTLLNTEAFF
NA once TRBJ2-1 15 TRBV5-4 TGTGCCAGCAGCTTGGTGGCTAGCAGATACAATGAGCAGTTCTTC CASSLVASRYNEQFF
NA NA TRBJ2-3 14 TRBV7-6 TGTGCCAGCAGCTTAGTAGCCTCCGCAGATACGCAGTATTTT CASSLVASADTQYF
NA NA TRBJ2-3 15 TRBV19 TGTGCCAGTAGTACCTGGACGAGCCGCACAGATACGCAGTATTTT CASSTWTSRTDTQYF
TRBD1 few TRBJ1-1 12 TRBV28 TGTGCCAGTCTAGCAGGGGGCACTGAAGCTTTCTTT CASLAGGTEAFF